This TCR beta chain was identified during a study of shared clonotypes between healthy human individuals (dated by TCRdb to 2020 to 2021). Looking at the study overall: The cohort included three men and a couple of women between 18 and 49 years of age. For each donor, CD4 naive and CD4 memory were each given three plates, CD8 naive was given two plates, and CD8 memory was given one plate. To estimate repertoire size and how much clonotype sharing occurs between individuals, the study deeply sequenced the blood TCR repertoires of several healthy adults. Libraries were prepared and TCR repertoires were sequenced by different laboratories using diverse techniques, in order to increase sequencing depth and limit assay-specific biases. Each donor's leukapheresis produced roughly between roughly 0.85 and 9 billion PBMCs. Broader findings and caveats from the paper: Pairwise subsampling led to the expectation that sequencing depth would affect the degree of clonotype sharing among donors. Even with the large sequencing depth, rarefaction of the sorted-subset datasets indicated that sequencing was incomplete. Estimated clonotype richness was generally larger for naive than for memory subsets. Roughly 5% of naive CD4, roughly 3.6% of naive CD8, approximately 2.2% of memory CD4, and roughly 0.4% of memory CD8 clonotypes were shared across several donors. Only blood was sampled, and tissue TCR repertoires likely differ from those in blood. Clonotypes shared by all four sorted-subset donors showed higher generation probabilities than non-shared clonotypes. The genetic and exposure-history diversity represented was limited by the small number of donors.

A word on this clone: The antigen this receptor binds is unknown. The sample holds no much larger clone one base away, and base qualities are not on file.

Using the deep immunoSEQ assay, TCR CDR3 regions were amplified from genomic DNA by multiplex PCR. Genomic DNA extracted from each cell subset was distributed evenly over all wells of several immunoSEQ 96-well plates, and each plate served as one replicate. For sorted subsets, roughly 190 ng of genomic DNA, equivalent to 30,000 or so T cell genomes, went into each replicate PCR. Purified libraries were quantified with a Qubit 3.0 fluorometer, sized on a Bioanalyzer 2100, and re-quantified with the KAPA Library Quantification kit. Each immunoSEQ 96-well plate was sequenced on its own single-read 150-cycle Illumina NextSeq 550 flow cell. Under the source paper's analysis protocol: Because only junctional sequences without quality scores were contained in the immunoSEQ output, filtering matching that applied to full-length reads could not be performed. Sequences were annotated with PyIR, a Python wrapper for IgBLAST v1.9, using IMGT germline references to assign V/J genes and CDR3. Reads were removed for weak V/J assignments (E-value above 1e-6), missing CDR3, stop codons, out-of-frame junctions, or ambiguous translated residues. A V3J clonotype was defined by an identical inferred V gene, J gene, and CDR3 amino acid sequence. The percentage overlap between two repertoires was calculated by dividing the number of shared unique clonotypes by the size of the smaller repertoire. Three approaches were used to assess repertoire richness: RTK rarefaction, the Chao1 estimator, and Recon v2.1 estimates of unobserved clonotypes. Generation probabilities were computed with OLGA for all TCRbeta clonotypes obtained by the gDNA method from four donors. TCRdb holds this immuneACCESS table with in-frame rearrangements only. Some clones are missing; in checked studies, unresolved V genes explain under half, and the rest has no known cause. That table gives V, J and clone size, and the DNA gave D and trimming. This sample gives around 100,000 clones in total; about 67% of them show up just once. The leading ten clones occupy approximately 25% of the sample.

The donors were healthy, HIV-negative adults who had no recently reported acute infections or vaccinations. Every donor was a Caucasian adult living in Nashville, Tennessee, USA. CD8 memory samples combined magnetically selected CD45RO+ cells with CCR7-negative CD45RA+ effector memory (TemRA) cells. After blood collection by leukapheresis, PBMCs were isolated using Ficoll-Histopaque density gradient centrifugation and then cryopreserved in the vapor phase of liquid nitrogen. Analytical flow cytometry was used to check the purity and quantity of every magnetically sorted T cell population. Each sorted fraction had its genomic DNA isolated and then quantified by UV absorbance on a Nanodrop 2000c. The sequence came from a woman aged 25 to 39 in good health. Material for sequencing was memory CD8+ T cells sorted from blood. The cell subset or site label, read with the paper, signifies: CD45RO+ cells pooled with CCR7-negative TemRA cells.

The DNA sequence is as follows: TGTGCCAGCTCCGGTGCGAGCACTGAAGCTTTCTTT. Its coded protein is CASSGASTEAFF. Here the chain combines TRBV7-8 and TRBJ1-1; the D gene is unclear. V is shortened by 8 bases, J by 4 bases, and the region joining them spans 11 bases. As encoded in the germline V gene, CDR1 is SGHVS while CDR2 is FQNEAQ. The CDR3 covers 12 residues, taking in both the cysteine and the phenylalanine. The CDR3 DNA has 36 bases and is translated from base 1.